This paragraph reports one T cell receptor (beta chain). Original handling: Amplification of reference gene primers was used by the study to estimate nucleated cell counts. This table comes from immunoSEQ multiplex PCR, and its TCRdb copy is limited to in-frame clones, with some not included. D and trimming come from the DNA, and the V and J calls and clone size come from that table. The repertoire holds around 380,000 clones, with roughly 86% as singletons. This sample is drawn from a study of blood T cell repertoires in COVID-19. Whole-study context: Acute and convalescent COVID-19 samples came from the United States, Italy and Spain. Sample material is recorded as cDNA or gDNA derived from T cells, B-cell-depleted T cells, or PBMCs.

The ends lost 1 base at V and 13 bases at J; junction bases unmatched: 12. Germline V lookup: CDR1 LNHDA, CDR2 SQIVND (reference sequence). The CDR3 consists of 15 residues. This TCR derives from a human donor with acute or convalescent COVID-19. The donor label of this sample is uncertain. Sequences were obtained from peripheral blood. J is TRBJ2-7 and V is TRBV19; 11 bases are a match to TRBD1. CDR3 protein: CASSIARPGQGVIYF. The CDR3 DNA reads TGTGCCAGTAGTATAGCAAGACCGGGACAGGGGGTTATATACTTC.